What follows are 26 T cell receptor beta chains derived from one specimen sequenced in a study of EBV T-cell therapy then PD-1 blockade in nasopharyngeal carcinoma. Treatment here: AdE1-LMPpoly-expanded autologous EBV-specific T-cell therapy followed by anti-PD-1 nivolumab. What these receptors recognize is not known. Produced via immunoSEQ multiplex PCR; TCRdb's table is partial and in-frame only. Found here are some 17,000 clones, around 80% of them singletons; the top ten hold around 30%. The starting material was CD8+ T cells from blood, obtained at day 0 from a patient whose treatment included autologous EBV-specific T cells and nivolumab. The receptors derive from a man between 40 and 49 years old with nasopharyngeal carcinoma.

The rearrangement uses TRBV7-6 and TRBJ1-6; the D gene is possibly TRBD1 (6 bases). The V gene's germline CDR1 is SGHVS and CDR2 FNYEAQ. Trimming took off 2 bases at V and 13 bases at J, with 9 bases between the two ends. CDR3 length: 12 amino acids. CDR3 in amino acids: CASSLSRGPLHF. The DNA of the CDR3 is TGTGCCAGCAGCTTATCCAGGGGTCCCCTCCACTTT.

J is TRBJ2-2 and V is TRBV4-2, with a possible D match to TRBD1 (6 bases). The CDR3 consists of 16 residues. Trimming cost V 0 bases and J 6 bases, with 14 bases left between them. From germline, CDR1 is LGHNA and CDR2 YNFKEQ. The CDR3, as DNA: TGTGCCAGCAGCCAAGATTGGCAGGGGTTGGCCGGGGAGCTGTTTTTT. Translating it yields CASSQDWQGLAGELFF.

The V gene is TRBV2, the J gene TRBJ2-1; possibly TRBD1 for D (5 bases). Germline CDR1 SNHLY, CDR2 FYNNEI. The CDR3 totals 10 residues. Trimming left V 6 bases short and J 10 bases short, with 7 bases between. CDR3 bases: TGTGCCAGCAGGGGGCAGGAGCAGTTCTTC. Its translation is CASRGQEQFF.

The gene calls are TRBV6-5 and TRBJ2-3; the D is unclear. V was shortened by 2 bases and J by 2 bases, with 8 bases between the two germline ends. The germline V gene encodes CDR1 MNHEY and CDR2 SVGAGI. This CDR3 contains 14 residues. The CDR3 bases are TGTGCCAGCAGTTACGGGCAACACACAGATACGCAGTATTTT. Translating it yields CASSYGQHTDTQYF.

This clone was recorded once. The chain uses TRBV6-4 and TRBJ2-3; 9 bases match TRBD2. V lost 3 bases to trimming and J lost 4 bases; unmatched junction nucleotides: 5. CDR1 MRHNA and CDR2 SNTAGT come from the germline V gene. CDR3 length equals 15 residues. CDR3 coding DNA: TGTGCCAGCAGTGATCAAGCGGGGGGCCCAGATACGCAGTATTTT. Protein: CASSDQAGGPDTQYF.

The chain recombines TRBV3-1 (or the pseudogene TRBV3-2) with TRBJ2-3; 7 bases match TRBD2. Germline-derived CDR1 and CDR2 are LGHDT and YNNKEL (reference sequence). This CDR3 contains 15 residues. Trimming at V came to 0 bases and at J to 4 bases, leaving 4 bases not matched to a gene. The CDR3 nucleotides are TGTGCCAGCAGCCAAGAAGTTAGCGGGTCAGATACGCAGTATTTT. Protein: CASSQEVSGSDTQYF.

The chain combines TRBV6-1 with TRBJ1-6; 7 nucleotides match TRBD1. The CDR3 totals 14 residues. Germline-derived CDR1 and CDR2 are MNHNS and SASEGT. V was clipped by 5 bases and J by 13 bases; unmatched bases: 11. The CDR3 spells CASSPGTAKFPLHF. CDR3 coding DNA: TGTGCCAGCAGTCCCGGGACAGCAAAATTTCCCCTCCACTTT.

The chain joins TRBV29-1 to TRBJ1-2; D is ambiguous. The V end was cut by 2 bases, the J end by 4 bases, with 11 bases between. Germline CDR1 and CDR2: SQVTM and ANQGSEA. CDR3 length equals 13 residues. In DNA form, the CDR3 reads TGCAGCGTTGAACCACAAGACTTCTATGGCTACACCTTC. It specifies CSVEPQDFYGYTF.

The chain uses TRBV2 and TRBJ2-3; D unclear. The V end lost 8 bases, the J end lost 0 bases, and 15 bases lay between the germline ends. The CDR3 is made up of 15 amino acids. Germline V gives CDR1 SNHLY, CDR2 FYNNEI. DNA for the CDR3: TGTGCCAGCCCAGGACCGCCAGCCAGCACAGATACGCAGTATTTT. Protein product: CASPGPPASTDTQYF.

The V gene is TRBV27, the J gene TRBJ1-1, with D tentatively TRBD1 (6 bases). Germline lookup yields CDR1 MNHEY and CDR2 SMNVEV (reference sequence). Trimming shortened V by 3 bases and J by 1 base, and 9 bases separated the two germline ends. CDR3 length equals 14 residues. The CDR3 DNA reads as TGTGCCAGCAGTTTTCAGGGGAGGAACACTGAAGCTTTCTTT. This sequence encodes CASSFQGRNTEAFF.

This clone was counted between two and nine times. V and J are TRBV12-5 and TRBJ1-2; a possible D gene is TRBD1 (6 bases). The V gene's germline CDR1 is LGHNT and CDR2 FRNRAP. The V end lost 6 bases, the J end lost 1 base, and 18 bases lay between the germline ends. The CDR3 is made up of 16 amino acids. CDR3 region: CASGNSGQSLNYGYTF. The CDR3 nucleotides read TGTGCTAGTGGCAACTCGGGACAATCCCTTAACTATGGCTACACCTTC.

The rearrangement joins TRBV24-1 to TRBJ2-7; no clear D. Germline V lookup: CDR1 KGHDR, CDR2 SFDVKD. The CDR3 sequence is 14 residues long. V gave up 1 base and J gave up 5 bases, with 11 bases separating them. CDR3 DNA: TGTGCCACCAGTGATTTAGCAGAAGAAGACGAGCAGTACTTC. Amino acids: CATSDLAEEDEQYF.

This clone came up a few times. The gene calls are TRBV13 and TRBJ2-7; D uncertain. Looked up from germline, CDR1 is PRHDT and CDR2 is FYEKMQ (reference sequence). V lost 4 bases and J 0 bases, leaving 10 bases between the germline ends. The CDR3 has 14 amino acids. The CDR3 here is CASSSGLYSYEQYF. The CDR3 coding sequence is TGTGCCAGCAGCTCCGGGCTTTACTCCTACGAGCAGTACTTC.

The genes are TRBV19 and TRBJ1-2, with D unresolved. The germline V gene has CDR1 LNHDA and CDR2 SQIVND (reference sequence). This CDR3 contains 9 residues. Trimming took off 7 bases at V and 7 bases at J, with 4 bases between the two ends. The CDR3 here is CASKVGYTF. In DNA form, the CDR3 reads TGTGCCAGTAAGGTTGGCTACACCTTC.

The chain links TRBV7-2 to TRBJ1-6; perhaps TRBD1 as D (6 bases). The CDR3 is made up of 15 amino acids. With 2 bases removed from V and 10 bases from J, the gap between germline ends came to 15 bases. CDR1 is SGHTA, CDR2 FQGNSA, per germline. CDR3 bases: TGTGCCAGCAGCTTAACGGGACATGGGACATCACCCCTCCACTTT. The encoded protein is CASSLTGHGTSPLHF.

As for this clone: At one end, the junction sequence differs from germline, possibly due to a read error. The chain has TRBV29-1 and TRBJ1-1, with D tentatively TRBD1 (5 bases). CDR3 length: 12 residues. From germline, CDR1 is SQVTM and CDR2 ANQGSEA. For the CDR3, the DNA is TGCAGCGTTGCAAGCGGGGCCACTCAAGCTTTCTTT. This translates into CSVASGATQAFF.

As DNA, the CDR3 is TGTGCCAGCAGCCCGGGGACAGGGGACACAGATACGCAGTATTTT. Translated: CASSPGTGDTDTQYF. The chain links TRBV5-8 to TRBJ2-3; 10 nucleotides line up with TRBD1. The germline V gene has CDR1 SGHTS and CDR2 YDEGEE. V lost 4 bases to trimming and J lost 2 bases; unmatched junction nucleotides: 4. The CDR3 totals 15 residues. The full variable domain, with the rest looked up from reference TRBV5-8 and TRBJ2-3, is EAGVTQSPTHLIKTRGQQATLRCSPISGHTSVYWYQQALGLGLQFLLWYDEGEERNRGNFPPRFSGRQFPNYSSELNVNALELEDSALYLCASSPGTGDTDTQYFGPGTRLTVL.

The chain employs TRBV6-1 and TRBJ2-7, with 7 bases identical to TRBD2. CDR3 length equals 14 residues. V lost 2 bases, J lost 2 bases, and 3 bases stayed unmatched. The germline V gene has CDR1 MNHNS and CDR2 SASEGT. For the CDR3, the DNA is TGTGCCAGCAGTGAAACGGGGGGACCCTACGAGCAGTACTTC. It encodes CASSETGGPYEQYF.

CDR3 sequence: CASSKGTSFPDTQYF. The CDR3 DNA reads as TGTGCCAGTAGTAAAGGGACTAGTTTCCCAGATACGCAGTATTTT. This sequence joins TRBV19 and TRBJ2-3; TRBD2 agrees at 8 bases. Germline V gene data show CDR1 as LNHDA and CDR2 as SQIVND (reference sequence). This CDR3 has 15 residues. Trimming removed 4 bases from V and 4 bases from J; junction bases left unmatched: 7.

Only a few counts were recorded for this clone. This same CDR3 is encoded by further DNA sequences in the sample. V usage is TRBV9 and J usage is TRBJ2-7, with a weak D call TRBD1 (5 bases). In germline, CDR1 is SGDLS, CDR2 YYNGEE. V lost 0 bases to trimming and J lost 2 bases, with 9 bases between them. The CDR3 length is 14 residues. Written as DNA, the CDR3 is TGTGCCAGCAGCGTAGGGCAGGGTACCTACGAGCAGTACTTC. Translating it yields CASSVGQGTYEQYF.

The chain joins TRBV6-4 to TRBJ2-1, with D tentatively TRBD2 (6 bases). Trimming took 3 bases from V and 7 from J, leaving 13 bases between them. CDR1 is MRHNA, CDR2 SNTAGT, per germline. This CDR3 is 14 amino acids long. The chain's CDR3 is CASSDRVGGNEQFF. Here the CDR3 DNA reads TGTGCCAGCAGTGATCGGGTTGGGGGGAATGAGCAGTTCTTC.

This chain joins TRBV7-9 and TRBJ2-7; no firm D call. Looked up from germline, CDR1 is SEHNR and CDR2 is FQNEAQ (reference sequence). CDR3 length equals 11 residues. V lost 1 base, J lost 8 bases, and 6 bases lay in between. The CDR3 DNA sequence: TGTGCCAGCAGCTTAGGTCCAAAGCAGTACTTC. It encodes CASSLGPKQYF.

The chain is built from TRBV7-9 and TRBJ1-1, with unresolved D. V gave up 1 base and J gave up 11 bases, with 8 bases separating them. The CDR3 has 11 amino acids. Germline CDR1 and CDR2: SEHNR and FQNEAQ (reference sequence). The CDR3 region is CASSLGGWAFF. The CDR3 coding sequence is TGTGCCAGCAGCTTAGGCGGGTGGGCTTTCTTT.

The V and J genes are TRBV28 and TRBJ1-5; D is ambiguous. The length of the CDR3 is 14 residues. The V and J ends lost 5 bases and 7 bases respectively, with 15 bases between them. Germline V gene data show CDR1 as MDHEN and CDR2 as SYDVKM. For the CDR3, the DNA is TGTGCCAGCAGTCCTGTTTTTGGGTGGCAGCCCCAGCATTTT. Amino acid sequence: CASSPVFGWQPQHF.

V and J are TRBV5-1 and TRBJ1-1; D gene unclear. The CDR3 runs to 14 residues. From germline, CDR1 is SGHRS and CDR2 YFSETQ. V lost 5 bases and J lost 0, with 11 bases in between. The CDR3 bases are TGCGCCAGCAGGTCGGCCGCTTTGAACACTGAAGCTTTCTTT. It translates to CASRSAALNTEAFF.

The rearrangement joins TRBV4-1 to TRBJ1-1; TRBD1 might be the D (5 bases). Trimming left V 2 bases short and J 6 bases short, with 13 bases between. The length of the CDR3 is 14 residues. Germline CDR1 is MGHRA and CDR2 is YSYEKL. The CDR3 nucleotides read TGCGCCAGCAGCCAACCTACCGGGGGTGCTGAAGCTTTCTTT. It specifies CASSQPTGGAEAFF.